This T cell receptor (beta chain) comes out of a study of blood T cell repertoires in COVID-19 (TCRdb year 2020). In the study overall: Collaborator samples came from the United States, Italy and Spain and covered acute and convalescent phases of COVID-19. The material from the prospective study consisted of cDNA or gDNA derived from T cells, B-cell-depleted T cells, or PBMCs. The dataset comprised deeply sampled blood TCRbeta repertoires from subjects exposed to, actively infected with, or recovered from COVID-19. A freely available public database, intended as a resource for researchers studying the immune response to SARS-CoV-2, is where the repertoires were released. Samples were obtained from the ongoing ImmuneRACE study (first 160 participants) and from approximately 1,200 subjects provided by 6 global collaborators. The sample metadata nearly always contained a de-identified subject ID, COVID-19 status, age in years and sex. Where available, HLA class I and class II types were taken from metadata supplied by the sample provider and were not determined by assay-based typing.

The study at large found these results: The amount of clinical and demographic metadata varied by source and participant and was provided uncurated.

A note on this clone: Its antigen is still unknown. Base qualities are missing; no much larger clone stands one base away.

Collaborating institutions collected whole blood in K2EDTA tubes following their own protocols. For TCRbeta analysis, collaborator samples were shipped as frozen whole blood, as isolated PBMCs, or as DNA extracted from either sample type. The germline V gene encodes CDR1 GTSNPN and CDR2 SVGIG (reference sequence). The CDR3 contains 14 residues, cysteine and phenylalanine counted. Only the CDR3 DNA stays, 42 bases, in frame from base 1. Ends trimmed: V by 3 bases, J by 2 bases; bases unmatched to a gene: 4. The immunoSEQ Assay, a bias-controlled multiplex PCR, was used to amplify TCRbeta CDR3 regions from genomic DNA. In the source study's methods: The number of nucleated cells in each sample was estimated from the amplification of reference gene primers within the assay. Sequence reads were collapsed and filtered to measure the absolute abundance of every unique TCRbeta CDR3 rearrangement. For each sample, productive Simpson clonality was calculated as the square root of Simpson's diversity index over productive rearrangements. TCRdb re-hosts the immuneACCESS table, in-frame sequences only. Its copies lack some clones; in the studies checked, an unresolved V gene accounts for under half of them, and the cause for the rest is not known. Clone size and V and J calls were adopted from that table, with D and trimming inferred from the DNA. Within this sample are 50,000 to 65,000 clones, with around 85% of them counted one time only. Roughly 4.5% of the sample is held by the ten biggest clonotypes.

The V and J segments used are TRBV30 and TRBJ2-5; 9 bases in the middle match TRBD2. This sequence originates from a man aged 40-49 years with active COVID-19. The sequencing input was peripheral blood. The CDR3 sequence is CAWSTSGPQETQYF. Read as DNA, the sequence is TGTGCCTGGAGCACTAGCGGGCCTCAAGAGACCCAGTACTTC.